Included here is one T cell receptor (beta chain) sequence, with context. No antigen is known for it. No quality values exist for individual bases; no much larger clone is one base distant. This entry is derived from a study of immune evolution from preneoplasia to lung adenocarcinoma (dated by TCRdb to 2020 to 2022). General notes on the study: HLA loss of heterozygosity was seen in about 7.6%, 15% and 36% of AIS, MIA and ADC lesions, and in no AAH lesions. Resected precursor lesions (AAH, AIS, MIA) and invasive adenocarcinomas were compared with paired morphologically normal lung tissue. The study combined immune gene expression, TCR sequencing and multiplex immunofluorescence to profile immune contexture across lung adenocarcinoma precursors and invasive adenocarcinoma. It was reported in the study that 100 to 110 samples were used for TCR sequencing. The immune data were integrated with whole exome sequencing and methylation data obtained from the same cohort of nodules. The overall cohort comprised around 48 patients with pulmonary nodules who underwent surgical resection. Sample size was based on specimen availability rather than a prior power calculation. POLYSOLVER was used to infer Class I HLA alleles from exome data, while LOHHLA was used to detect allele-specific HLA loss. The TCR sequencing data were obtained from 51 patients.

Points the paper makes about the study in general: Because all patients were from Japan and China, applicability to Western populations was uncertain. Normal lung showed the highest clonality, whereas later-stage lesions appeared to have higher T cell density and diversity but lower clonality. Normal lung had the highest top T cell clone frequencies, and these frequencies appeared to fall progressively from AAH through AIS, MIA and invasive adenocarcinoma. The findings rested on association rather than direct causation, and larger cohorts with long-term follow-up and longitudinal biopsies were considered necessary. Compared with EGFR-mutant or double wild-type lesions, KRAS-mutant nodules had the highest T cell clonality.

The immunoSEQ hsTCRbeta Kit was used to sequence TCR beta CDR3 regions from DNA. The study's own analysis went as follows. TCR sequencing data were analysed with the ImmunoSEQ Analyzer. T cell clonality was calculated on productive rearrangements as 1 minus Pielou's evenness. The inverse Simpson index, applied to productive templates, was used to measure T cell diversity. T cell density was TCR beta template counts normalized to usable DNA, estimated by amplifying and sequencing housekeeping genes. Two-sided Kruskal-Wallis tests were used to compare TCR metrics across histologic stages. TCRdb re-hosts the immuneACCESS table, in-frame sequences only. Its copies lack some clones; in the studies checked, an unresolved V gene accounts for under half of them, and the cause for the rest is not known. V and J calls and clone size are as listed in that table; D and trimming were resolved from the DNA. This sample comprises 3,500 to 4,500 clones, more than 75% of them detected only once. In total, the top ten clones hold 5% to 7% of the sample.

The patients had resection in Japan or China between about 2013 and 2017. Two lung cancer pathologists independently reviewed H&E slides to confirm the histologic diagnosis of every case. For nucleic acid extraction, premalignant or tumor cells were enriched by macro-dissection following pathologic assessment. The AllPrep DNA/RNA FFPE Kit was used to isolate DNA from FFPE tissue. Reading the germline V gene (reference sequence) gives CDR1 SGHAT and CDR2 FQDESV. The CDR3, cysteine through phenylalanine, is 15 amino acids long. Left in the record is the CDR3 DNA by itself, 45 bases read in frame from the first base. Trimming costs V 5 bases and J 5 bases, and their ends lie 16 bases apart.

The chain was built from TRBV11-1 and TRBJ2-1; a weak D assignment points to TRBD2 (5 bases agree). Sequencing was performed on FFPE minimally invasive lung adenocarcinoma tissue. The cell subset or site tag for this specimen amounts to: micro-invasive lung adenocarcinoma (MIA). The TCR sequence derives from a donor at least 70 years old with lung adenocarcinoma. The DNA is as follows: TGTGCCAGCAGCCCCGACTTGTATAGCGACAATGAGCAGTTCTTC. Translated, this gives CASSPDLYSDNEQFF.